This T cell receptor beta chain was captured in a study of PD-1 blockade in classical Hodgkin lymphoma (dated by TCRdb to the early 2020s). Regarding the complete study: Nivolumab dosing was 3 mg/kg intravenously every 2 weeks, continuing until either disease progression or unacceptable toxicity. A peripheral blood immune signature of response to PD-1 blockade in classical Hodgkin lymphoma was defined using TCR beta sequencing and CyTOF. What the research found in general, with its limitations: The study covered only a single clinical trial cohort, and the causes of the repertoire differences, possibly disease activity or prior therapy, were still not defined. Trial patients achieving complete response had baseline diversity similar to newly diagnosed patients, whereas partial responders and progressors had significantly lower diversity. Newly diagnosed patients were reported to have lower baseline TCR diversity than healthy donors, and relapsed/refractory patients were reported to have lower baseline TCR diversity still. CD4+ but not CD8+ TCR diversity rose significantly by C4D1 (p=0.0027 vs p=0.16), most apparent in complete responders (p=0.02). Lower diversity was seen in patients whose nivolumab began less than 1 year after ASCT, and these patients were left out of later analyses so that immune reconstitution would not confound the results.

The time point label here, explained by the study, means: cycle 2 day 1 (C2D1) of nivolumab. Every trial patient had relapsed following autologous stem cell transplantation, and prior brentuximab vedotin exposure was what differed among cohorts A, B and C. A total of roughly 60 patients with relapsed/refractory classical Hodgkin lymphoma made up the trial cohort, and each patient's best overall response was complete response, partial response or progressive disease. Single-agent nivolumab was administered to trial patients in the multi-cohort phase II CheckMate 205 trial. An independent review committee assessed best overall response by applying the 2007 International Working Group response criteria. Trial PBMCs were obtained immediately prior to nivolumab initiation (C1D1) and on therapy at cycle 2 day 1 and cycle 4 day 1. After peripheral blood was drawn into 8 mL Vacutainer Cell Preparation Tubes, PBMCs were isolated by centrifugation and then cryopreserved.

A remark on this clone: It has no known antigen specificity. Base qualities are not at hand, and no much larger clone is one base apart.

Genomic DNA was extracted with the Qiagen DNeasy kit from unsorted PBMCs and from negatively selected CD4+ and CD8+ fractions. TCR beta CDR3 regions were subjected to amplification by immunoSEQ multiplex PCR with primers that anneal to V and J segments. A synthetic immune receptor repertoire was used to minimize amplification bias, and any remaining bias was removed computationally after sequencing. In the authors' own workflow: Repertoire diversity was quantified as the Shannon entropy index using custom Python scripts. The unsorted, CD4+ and CD8+ repertoires were each analyzed separately, with the exception of combined analyses, where CD4+ and CD8+ sequences were merged in silico. Clonal expansion was defined as at least a 2-fold frequency increase after treatment relative to C1D1, with a pseudocount of 0.5 for undetected baseline clones. Clones with 0 or 1 copy at C1D1 were defined as singleton clones, while clones with 2 or more copies were defined as non-singleton clones. Clones expanded in unsorted samples were labelled as CD4+, CD8+ or unknown by matching protein sequences in sorted samples from the same patient. Wilcoxon tests on paired samples were used to test diversity changes from C1D1 to C4D1. TCRdb carries this immuneACCESS record with in-frame sequences only. Its versions omit some clonotypes, under half of them owing to an unresolved V gene in the studies checked, with the rest unexplained. That table furnishes V, J and clone size, whereas the DNA furnished D and trimming. Here the sample has some 25,000 clones; roughly 78% occur a single time. Of the sample, around a tenth falls within the top ten clones.

CDR1 and CDR2, per the germline V gene, are LGHNA and YNFKEQ. The CDR3 spans 21 residues, from the cysteine through the phenylalanine. Only the CDR3 DNA is retained, 63 bases long and in frame from the first base. V loses 1 base at its end and J loses 2 bases; junction bases beyond the gene matches: 12. The sequencing here drew on peripheral blood mononuclear cells (PBMCs), taken before the second cycle of nivolumab. This TCR was recovered from a human donor with classical Hodgkin lymphoma. The chain is assembled from TRBV4-2 and TRBJ2-1; 15 bases in the middle match TRBD2. In nucleotides, the sequence is TGTGCCAGCAGCCAAGTGTCTGACCCTTGGACTAGCGGGGGGGCCTACAATGAGCAGTTCTTC. It is translated as CASSQVSDPWTSGGAYNEQFF.